The 14 T cell receptor beta chains listed next were all sequenced from one sample in a study of CD8+ T cells in alopecia areata. Extraction of RNA preceded its reverse transcription into cDNA, which served as the sequencing template. Libraries were prepared by immunoSEQ multiplex PCR; TCRdb keeps only in-frame clonotypes and omits some of them. Sampling found about 270,000 clones, none seen once. The pooled cutaneous lymph node cells were sorted using several markers (CD4, CD8alpha, NKG2D, NKG2ACE and others). Input material: CD4+ T cells sorted from a lymph node. Every receptor here comes from a C3H/HeJ mouse with alopecia areata. The MHC haplotype of this mouse line is H2-k.

As regards this clone: The germline and genes are mouse ones. The CDR3 end is not reached by the read, which stops 4 residues before it; the germline J gene fills it in. Distinct nucleotide sequences in the sample also encode this CDR3. The chain is built from TRBV1 and TRBJ2-7; TRBD2 agrees at 8 bases. The CDR3 contains 14 residues. Germline CDR1 reads NSQYPW; CDR2 reads LRSPGD (reference sequence). V lost 1 base and J lost 3; bases outside the gene matches: 2. The CDR3 spells CTCSAVLGDYEQYF. The CDR3 DNA, read in part, is TGCACCTGCAGTGCAGTACTGGGGGACTAT. The entire variable domain, with the rest obtained from reference TRBV1 and TRBJ2-7, is as follows: VTLLEQNPRWRLVPRGQAVNLRCILKNSQYPWMSWYQQDLQKQLQWLFTLRSPGDKEVKSLPGADYLATRVTDTELRLQVANMSQGRTLYCTCSAVLGDYEQYFGPGTRLTVL.

This clone was counted between two and nine times. Gene names are mouse gene names. CDR3 amino acids: CASRTGGAVDSPLYF. CDR3 DNA (partial): TGTGCCAGCAGAACAGGGGGCGCAGTGGATTCGCCC. The chain uses TRBV19 and TRBJ1-6; 9 nucleotides align to TRBD1. Read sequence stops 3 residues before the CDR3 end, and the germline J gene provides the missing end. TRBJ1-6 is filed as an ORF, its function uncertain. Germline V gene lookup returns CDR1 FNHDT and CDR2 SITEND (reference sequence). V gave up 5 bases and J gave up 8 bases; unmatched junction bases: 8. CDR3 size: 15 residues.

About this clone itself: Gene labels here are mouse ones. Coverage ceases 4 residues before the CDR3 finishes, and the germline J gene fills in the end. The chain recombines TRBV5 with TRBJ2-1; tentatively, D is TRBD2 (6 bases). The CDR3 runs 15 residues. From germline, CDR1 is LGHNA and CDR2 YNLKQL (reference sequence). Trimming took off 6 bases at V and 3 bases at J, with 15 bases between the two ends. The CDR3 here is CASRKIGGSYAEQFF. CDR3 bases read: TGTGCCAGCAGAAAAATCGGGGGGTCCTATGCT.

This clone appeared a few times. The listed genes are named as in mouse. The read ends 4 residues shy of where the CDR3 ends; the end is completed using the germline J gene. V and J are TRBV13-3 and TRBJ2-7; 7 nucleotides agree with TRBD1. Germline V lookup: CDR1 NNHDY, CDR2 SYVADS. The CDR3 totals 13 residues. CDR3 loop: CASSAHRGYEQYF. CDR3 bases read: TGTGCCAGCAGTGCTCACAGGGGTTAT.

This clone was observed many times. Genes here carry mouse names. The CDR3 end lies 4 residues beyond the end of the read and is filled in from the germline J gene. Other DNA sequences in the same sample also yield this CDR3. The chain uses TRBV1 and TRBJ2-3; TRBD2 matches 9 bases. V gave up 1 base and J gave up 1 base; unmatched junction bases: 0. This CDR3 is built from 15 residues. CDR1 and CDR2 from the germline V gene are NSQYPW and LRSPGD (reference sequence). The part of the CDR3 DNA that was read is TGCACCTGCAGTGCAGCTGGGGGGGGTGCAGAA. As protein: CTCSAAGGGAE. From start to end, the CDR3 is CTCSAAGGGAETLYF.

This clone turned up a few times. Gene names are the mouse ones. Here the CDR3 reads CASSGTGVNTLYF. CDR3 DNA (partial): TGTGCCAGCAGTGGGACTGGGGTAAAC. The chain is built from TRBV13-1 and TRBJ2-4, with 9 positions matching TRBD2. The read ends 4 residues before the CDR3 terminus; that terminus is restored from the germline J gene. The CDR3 runs 13 residues. Germline CDR1 is NSHNY and CDR2 is SYGAGN.

Comments on this clone: Mouse gene names apply. The CDR3 end is not reached by the read, which stops 4 residues before it; the germline J gene fills it in. The rearrangement uses TRBV17 and TRBJ2-5; TRBD1 might be the D (6 bases). This CDR3 region has 16 residues. Germline lookup yields CDR1 MNHDT and CDR2 YYDKIL. V was cut by 0 bases and J by 1 base, with 11 bases left in between. CDR3 region: CASSRDVGTHQDTQYF. The sequenced part of the CDR3 DNA is TGTGCTAGCAGTAGAGATGTCGGGACACACCAAGAC.

Notes on this clone: Gene names denote mouse genes. The read gets to within 4 residues of the CDR3 end, and the germline J gene fills in the rest. This sequence joins TRBV13-1 and TRBJ2-4, with a tentative D call TRBD1 (5 bases). From germline, CDR1 is NSHNY and CDR2 SYGAGN. V was pared by 0 bases and J by 2 bases, with 7 bases between. The CDR3 has 14 residues. CDR3 in amino acids: CASSDGTYQNTLYF. The part of the CDR3 DNA that was read is TGTGCCAGCAGTGATGGGACATATCAAAAC.

As to this clone: Gene names refer to mouse genes. The read terminates 4 residues before the CDR3 end, so the remaining end is supplied by the germline J gene. The chain uses TRBV19 and TRBJ2-3, with TRBD1 identical over 9 bases. CDR3 length: 16 residues. Germline loops: CDR1 FNHDT, CDR2 SITEND (reference sequence). Losses at the gene ends were 2 bases for V and 1 base for J; bases not matched to a gene: 5. The covered CDR3 bases are TGTGCCAGCAGTATCCACAGGGGGCGAGGTGCAGAA. Its translation: CASSIHRGRGAE. The CDR3 in full is CASSIHRGRGAETLYF.

This clone was seen more than once but under ten times. Gene labels here are mouse ones. CDR3 bases read: TGTGCCAGCAGTGATGTCTTTCCTTCCTAT. Translating it yields CASSDVFPSY. The full CDR3 sequence reads CASSDVFPSYEQYF. The rearrangement links TRBV13-1 to TRBJ2-7; D not resolved. The CDR3 end lies 4 residues beyond the end of the read and is filled in from the germline J gene. CDR3 length equals 14 residues. Deletions cut 0 bases from V and 1 base from J, with 8 bases between. CDR1 is NSHNY, CDR2 SYGAGN, per germline.

With respect to this clone: Gene labels here are mouse ones. The CDR3 is cut off 4 residues early in the read; its end comes from the germline J gene. Additional DNA sequences in this sample encode the identical CDR3. V gene TRBV1 combines with J gene TRBJ2-7; 7 bases map to TRBD1. Per germline, CDR1 NSQYPW and CDR2 LRSPGD (reference sequence). This CDR3 comprises 13 residues. The V and J ends lost 2 bases and 2 bases, in that order; junction bases with no gene match: 0. The part of the CDR3 DNA that was read is TGCACCTGCAGTGCACAGGGGGCCTAT. It codes for CTCSAQGAY. The whole CDR3 is CTCSAQGAYEQYF.

Of note for this clone: The germline and genes are mouse ones. The read halts 4 residues ahead of the CDR3 end, with the missing end drawn from the germline J gene. The chain has TRBV13-3 and TRBJ2-1, with TRBD1 matching over 7 bases. The CDR3 loop spans 15 amino acids. Germline values: CDR1 NNHDY, CDR2 SYVADS. J lost 2 bases, V lost 2 bases, and 4 bases had no gene match. Partial CDR3 DNA: TGTGCCAGCAGTGAGACCGGGACAGACTATGCT. Residues: CASSETGTDYA. The full CDR3 sequence reads CASSETGTDYAEQFF.

As concerns this clone: The genes and germline here are from mouse. The read is 4 residues too short to cover the CDR3 end, so that end is filled in from the germline J gene. This specimen includes other DNA sequences encoding the same CDR3. The chain employs TRBV31 and TRBJ1-1; a possible D gene is TRBD1 (5 bases). The CDR3 has 11 residues. In germline, CDR1 is GKSSPN, CDR2 SITVG. CDR3: CAWSLDREVFF. Incomplete CDR3 DNA: TGTGCCTGGAGTCTAGACAGA.

This clone was counted only a few times. Any gene name here is a mouse gene name. The CDR3 extends 4 residues past the end of the read, so its final part is completed from the germline J gene. The chain carries TRBV5 and TRBJ2-1; D gene ambiguous. In germline, CDR1 is LGHNA, CDR2 YNLKQL (reference sequence). This CDR3 has 15 residues. Trimming removed 0 bases from V and 3 bases from J, with 9 bases in between. The CDR3 DNA, read in part, is TGTGCCAGCAGCCAAGATGCACTGCCCTATGCT. Translating it yields CASSQDALPYA. The entire CDR3 protein is CASSQDALPYAEQFF.